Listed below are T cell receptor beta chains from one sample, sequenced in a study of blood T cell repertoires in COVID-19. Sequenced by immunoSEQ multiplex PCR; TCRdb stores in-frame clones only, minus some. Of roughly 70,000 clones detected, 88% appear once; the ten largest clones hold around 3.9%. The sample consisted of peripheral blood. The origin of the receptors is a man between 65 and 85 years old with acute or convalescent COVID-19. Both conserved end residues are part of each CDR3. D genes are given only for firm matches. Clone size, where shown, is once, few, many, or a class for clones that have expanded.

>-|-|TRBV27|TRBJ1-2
TGTGCCAGCAGCCCCTCCGGACAGACAGTCTATGGCTACACCTTC
CASSPSGQTVYGYTF
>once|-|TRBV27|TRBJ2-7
TGTGCCAGCAGCCTTCGGAAGGGGGGGGTATACGAGCAGTACTTC
CASSLRKGGVYEQYF
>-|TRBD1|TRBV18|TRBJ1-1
TGTGCCAGCTCACGTACAACAGGGGGGAACACTGAAGCTTTCTTT
CASSRTTGGNTEAFF
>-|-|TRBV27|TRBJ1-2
TGTGCCAGCAGTTTTTCCCCGGACAGTAACTATGGCTACACCTTC
CASSFSPDSNYGYTF
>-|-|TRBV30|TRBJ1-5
TGTGCCTGGAGCCCGGGACAACCTAATCAGCCCCAGCATTTT
CAWSPGQPNQPQHF
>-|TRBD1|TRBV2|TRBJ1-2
TGTGCCAGCAGACTATCTGGACAGGGCTATGGCTACACCTTC
CASRLSGQGYGYTF
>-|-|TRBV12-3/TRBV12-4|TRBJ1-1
TGTGCCAGCAGTACAGACACTGAAGCTTTCTTT
CASSTDTEAFF
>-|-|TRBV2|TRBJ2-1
TGTGCCAGCAGTGACCGACAGAATGAGCAGTTCTTC
CASSDRQNEQFF
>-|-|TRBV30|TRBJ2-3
TGTGCCTGGAGTGTCGGTGGGGGGGCGGATACGCAGTATTTT
CAWSVGGGADTQYF
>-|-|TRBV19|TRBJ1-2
TGTGCCAGTAGCCCGACAGCTAACTATGGCTACACCTTC
CASSPTANYGYTF
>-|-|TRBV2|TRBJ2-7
TGTGCCAGCAGTGAAGATAGGGGGGGAGGATACGAGCAGTACTTC
CASSEDRGGGYEQYF
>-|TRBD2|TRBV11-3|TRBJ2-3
TGTGCCAGCAGCTCCGAGCGGGGGACGCAGTATTTT
CASSSERGTQYF
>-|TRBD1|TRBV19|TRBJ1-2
TGTGCCAGTAGTCTCCGGGGGACAGGGGGGCATGTGGCCTTC
CASSLRGTGGHVAF
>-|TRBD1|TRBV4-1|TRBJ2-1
TGCGCCAGCAGCCAACCCAGGGACAGGCGGTACAATGAGCAGTTCTTC
CASSQPRDRRYNEQFF
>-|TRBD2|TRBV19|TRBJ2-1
TGTGCCAGTAGACTAGCGGGGGGGTCGGAGCAGTTCTTC
CASRLAGGSEQFF
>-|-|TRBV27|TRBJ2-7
TGTGCCAGCAGTTTAGGTCGGGGCTACGAGCAGTACTTC
CASSLGRGYEQYF
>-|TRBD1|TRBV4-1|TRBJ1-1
TGCGCCAGCAGCCAAGATAAGCGGCAGGGGGGCACTGAAGCTTTCTTT
CASSQDKRQGGTEAFF
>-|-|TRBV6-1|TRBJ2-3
TGTGCCAGCAGTGAATGGGGCGGGGGCACAGATACGCAGTATTTT
CASSEWGGGTDTQYF
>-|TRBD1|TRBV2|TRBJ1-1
TGTGCCAGCAAGGGACAGGGGGGGAACACTGAAGCTTTCTTT
CASKGQGGNTEAFF
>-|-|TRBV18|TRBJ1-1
TGTGCCAGCTCACCCCATGGCGGGCAGGAGAACACTGAAGCTTTCTTT
CASSPHGGQENTEAFF
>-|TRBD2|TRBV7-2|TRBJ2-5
TGTGCCAGCAGCTTAATGGGCGGGGGGGGAGAAGAGACCCAGTACTTC
CASSLMGGGGEETQYF
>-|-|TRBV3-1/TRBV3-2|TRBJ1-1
TGTGCCAGCAGCCAGGCGGGGTCAGGGCGAATTGCGAACACTGAAGCTTTCTTT
CASSQAGSGRIANTEAFF
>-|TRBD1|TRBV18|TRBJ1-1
TGTGCCAGCTCACCCCCGACAGGGGTAACTGAAGCTTTCTTT
CASSPPTGVTEAFF
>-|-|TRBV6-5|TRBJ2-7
TGTGCCAGCAGGGGCACAGGGCCTTACGAGCAGTACTTC
CASRGTGPYEQYF
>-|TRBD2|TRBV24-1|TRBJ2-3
TGTGCCACCAGTGACCTTCCTAGCGGGGGGGAGGATACGCAGTATTTT
CATSDLPSGGEDTQYF
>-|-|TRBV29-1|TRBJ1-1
TGCAGCGTTGAAGCGGAGAGGACTGAAGCTTTCTTT
CSVEAERTEAFF